This TCR beta chain stems from a study of T cell responses to AZD1222 COVID-19 vaccine. The data were produced by immunoSEQ multiplex PCR, yet TCRdb's version contains in-frame clones alone and is incomplete. The sample lists about 140,000 clones; roughly 90% were seen once. Regarding this clone: Its target is not known.

General study findings and limits: The number of AZD1222 recipients seropositive at baseline was only five to seven.

From germline, CDR1 is SGHKS and CDR2 YYEKEE (reference sequence). Trimming removed 3 bases from V and 0 bases from J, with 9 bases in between. This CDR3 is 14 amino acids long. The sample in question was peripheral blood, obtained on day 0 of AZD1222 vaccination. The sequence was collected from an adult in good health. The V and J genes are TRBV5-5 and TRBJ2-5, with D tentatively TRBD1 (6 bases). CDR3 residues: CASSWAGDQETQYF. The CDR3 DNA reads TGTGCCAGCAGCTGGGCAGGGGACCAAGAGACCCAGTACTTC.